The rows below give T cell receptor beta chains drawn from one sample of a study of cytomegalovirus exposure and HLA in healthy donors. Method: immunoSEQ multiplex PCR; TCRdb's copy keeps in-frame clones and lacks some. The sample shows some 160,000 clones, under 85% of them seen only once. The sequenced material came from PBMCs. The receptors were sampled from a woman between 18 and 29 years old in good health and CMV-seropositive. Each CDR3 is given with its conserved first and last residue.

TRBJ1-5 14 TRBV2 CASSLTGYNQPQHF
TRBJ2-2 15 TRBV19 CASSISASNTGELFF
TRBJ2-2 15 TRBV7-2 CASSFSGGVLGELFF
TRBJ2-7 15 TRBV2 CASTLARTGLYEQYF
TRBJ1-4 15 TRBV11-2 CASSLVFGPNEKLFF
TRBJ1-1 13 TRBV11-1 CASSLGVNTEAFF
TRBJ2-7 14 TRBV18 CASSPAGGSYEQYF
TRBJ2-2 15 TRBV5-4 CASSEGQADTGELFF
TRBJ2-7 15 TRBV5-4 CASSVGQERAYEQYF
TRBJ1-2 16 TRBV7-9 CASSSDDTYRSYGYTF
TRBJ2-1 16 TRBV5-4 CASSLARTSVNNEQFF
TRBJ2-1 14 TRBV7-3 CASSQGQGMFEQFF
TRBJ2-3 15 TRBV5-1 CASSSGGTRTDTQYF
TRBJ1-2 10 TRBV30 CACDRERYTF
TRBJ2-7 14 TRBV5-1 CASRVDRSSYEQYF
TRBJ1-3 13 TRBV30 CAWSMASGNTIYF
TRBJ1-1 16 TRBV27 CASSSPWTGGSTEAFF